This T cell receptor (beta chain) stems from a study of blood T cells in healthy people across ages. The use of a sample-barcoded 5' primer and a J-beta primer mix characterized a second PCR of 7 to 11 cycles. One entry per CDR3 protein results from TCRdb running MiXCR on the 5' RACE reads. The data show 1.5 million to 2 million distinct CDR3 sequences, around 42% seen once. This clonotype was observed a few times. Antigen specificity is unknown. Broader study findings: Comparison with aged donors showed that long-lived donors had more naive CD4+ cells and higher diversity. Changes in expanded clonotypes were possibly confounded, as the CMV status of donors was unknown. A roughly linear fall in TCR beta diversity per million T cells was seen with increasing age.

Sample: blood. This sequence originates from a human donor in good health.

The CDR3 sequence is CASNPLDRPTLEAFF. The CDR3 DNA reads as TGTGCCAGCAACCCTCTCGACAGGCCGACCCTTGAGGCTTTCTTT. The rearrangement links TRBV6-5 to TRBJ1-1; D is perhaps TRBD1 (6 bases). Germline CDR1 is MNHEY and CDR2 is SVGAGI. This CDR3 has 15 amino acids. Trimming left V 7 bases short and J 11 bases short, with 26 bases between.